This T cell receptor (beta chain) originates from a study of blood T cell repertoires in COVID-19. For the study at large: The United States, Italy and Spain provided the acute and convalescent COVID-19 samples.

Participants were aged about 18 to 90 years, lived in around 22 US areas, and enrolled virtually. V lost 1 base to trimming and J lost 3 bases; unmatched junction nucleotides: 2. The germline V gene encodes CDR1 SGHNT and CDR2 YYREEE (reference sequence). The length of the CDR3 is 14 residues. This clone was observed once. Sequencing used immunoSEQ multiplex PCR; TCRdb keeps in-frame clones, though not all of them. The sample includes about 370,000 clones, roughly 91% seen only once; the top ten take 1.5% to 2%. Sequenced: PBMCs or T cells enriched from blood (not recorded which). This chain links TRBV5-4 with TRBJ1-2; 8 nucleotides align to TRBD1. The TCR comes from a woman aged 25 to 39 who had recovered from COVID-19. The CDR3 bases are TGTGCCAGCAGCTTGCCGGGACAGGACTATGGCTACACCTTC. Its protein is CASSLPGQDYGYTF.